This T cell receptor beta chain was recorded in a study of T cells in Graves' hyperthyroidism and ophthalmopathy. In its sample, this clonotype was seen a few times. TCR beta CDR3 regions were amplified from RNA. The HTBI primer set was used in a first-round RT-PCR of the TCR CDR3. TCRdb processed the multiplex PCR reads anew with MiXCR; each CDR3 protein has one entry. This sample carries some 560,000 distinct CDR3 sequences, about a sixth of them seen once, and the ten largest clones take about 7%. The V gene's germline CDR1 is SGHKS and CDR2 YYEKEE (reference sequence). The V end lost 3 bases, the J end lost 7 bases, and 7 bases lay between the germline ends. The CDR3 is 12 amino acids.

The genes are TRBV5-5 and TRBJ2-2; no firm D call. The sample comprised blood. The sequence was obtained from a woman aged 25 to 39 with Graves' hyperthyroidism. CDR3 loop: CASSYSGGELFF. CDR3 nucleotide sequence: TGTGCCAGCAGCTACTCGGGCGGGGAGCTGTTTTTT.